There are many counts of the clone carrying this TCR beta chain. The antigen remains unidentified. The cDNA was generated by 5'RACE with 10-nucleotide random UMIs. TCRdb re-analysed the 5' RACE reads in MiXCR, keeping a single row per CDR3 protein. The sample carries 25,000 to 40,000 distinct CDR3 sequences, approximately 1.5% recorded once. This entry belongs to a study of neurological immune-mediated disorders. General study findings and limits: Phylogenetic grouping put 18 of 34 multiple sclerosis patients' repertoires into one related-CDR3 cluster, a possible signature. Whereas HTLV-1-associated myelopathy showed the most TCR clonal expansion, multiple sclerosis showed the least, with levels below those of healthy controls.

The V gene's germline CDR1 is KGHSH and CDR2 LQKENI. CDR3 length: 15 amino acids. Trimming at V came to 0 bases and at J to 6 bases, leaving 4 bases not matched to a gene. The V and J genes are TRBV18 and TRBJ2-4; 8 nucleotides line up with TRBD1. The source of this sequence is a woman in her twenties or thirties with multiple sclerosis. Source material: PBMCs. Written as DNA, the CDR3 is TGTGCCAGCTCACCACCGGAGCAGGGGGCAAACATTCAGTACTTC. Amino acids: CASSPPEQGANIQYF.